This TCR beta chain was sequenced for a study of T cell responses to AZD1222 COVID-19 vaccine. The method was immunoSEQ multiplex PCR; TCRdb's version includes in-frame clones alone and lacks a portion of them. The data show 120,000 or so clones, approximately 85% seen once. Source: peripheral blood, taken on day 0 of MenACWY control vaccination. The origin of this receptor is an adult in good health.

The CDR3 DNA follows: TGCGCCAGCAGAGAACAACTAGCGGGAGTGACCGGGGAGCTGTTTTTT. Amino acids: CASREQLAGVTGELFF. The chain joins TRBV10-2 to TRBJ2-2; 11 positions agree with TRBD2. Trimming took 6 bases from V and 5 from J; bases not matched to a gene: 8. Per germline, CDR1 WSHSY and CDR2 SAAADI. The CDR3 is 16 amino acids.